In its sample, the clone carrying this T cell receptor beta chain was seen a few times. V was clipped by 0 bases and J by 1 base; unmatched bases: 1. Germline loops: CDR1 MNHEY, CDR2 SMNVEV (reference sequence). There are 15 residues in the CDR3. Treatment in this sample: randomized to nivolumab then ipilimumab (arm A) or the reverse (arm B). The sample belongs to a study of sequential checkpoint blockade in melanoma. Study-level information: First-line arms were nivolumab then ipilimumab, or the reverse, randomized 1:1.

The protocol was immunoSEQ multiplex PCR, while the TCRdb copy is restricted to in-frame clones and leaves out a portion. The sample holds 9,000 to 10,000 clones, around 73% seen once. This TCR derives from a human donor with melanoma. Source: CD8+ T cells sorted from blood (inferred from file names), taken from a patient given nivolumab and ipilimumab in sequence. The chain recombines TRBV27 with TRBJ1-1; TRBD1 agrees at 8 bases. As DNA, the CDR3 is TGTGCCAGCAGTTTATCAGGGACAGGGAACACTGAAGCTTTCTTT. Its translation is CASSLSGTGNTEAFF.